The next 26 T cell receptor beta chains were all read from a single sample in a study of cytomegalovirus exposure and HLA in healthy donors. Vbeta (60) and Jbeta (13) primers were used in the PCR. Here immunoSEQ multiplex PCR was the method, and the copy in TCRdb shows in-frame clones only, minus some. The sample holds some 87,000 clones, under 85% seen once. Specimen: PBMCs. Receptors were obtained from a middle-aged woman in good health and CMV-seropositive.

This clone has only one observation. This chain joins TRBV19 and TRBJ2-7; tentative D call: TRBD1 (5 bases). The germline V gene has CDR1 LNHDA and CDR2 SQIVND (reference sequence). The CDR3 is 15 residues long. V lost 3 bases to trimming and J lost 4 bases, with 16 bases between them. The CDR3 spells CASSIRAGLAYEQYF. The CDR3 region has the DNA TGTGCCAGTAGTATTAGGGCAGGGTTGGCTTACGAGCAGTACTTC.

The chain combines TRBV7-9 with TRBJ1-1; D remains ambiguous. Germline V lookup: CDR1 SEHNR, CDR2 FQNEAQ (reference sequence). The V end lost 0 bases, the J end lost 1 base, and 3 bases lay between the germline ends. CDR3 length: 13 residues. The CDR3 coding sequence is TGTGCCAGCAGCTTAGCCGGGAACACTGAAGCTTTCTTT. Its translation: CASSLAGNTEAFF.

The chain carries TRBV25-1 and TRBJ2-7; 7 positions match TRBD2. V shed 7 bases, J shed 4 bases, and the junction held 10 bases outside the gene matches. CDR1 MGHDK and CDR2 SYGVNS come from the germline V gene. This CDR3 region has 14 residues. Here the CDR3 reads CASNGRGGSYEQYF. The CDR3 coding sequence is TGTGCCAGCAATGGGAGGGGCGGTAGTTACGAGCAGTACTTC.

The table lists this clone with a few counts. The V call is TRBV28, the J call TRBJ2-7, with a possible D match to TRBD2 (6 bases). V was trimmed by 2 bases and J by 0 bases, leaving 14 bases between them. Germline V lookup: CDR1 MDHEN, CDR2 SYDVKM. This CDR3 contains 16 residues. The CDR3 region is CASSLNSIGGSYEQYF. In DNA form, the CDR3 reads TGTGCCAGCAGTTTAAATAGTATCGGGGGCTCCTACGAGCAGTACTTC.

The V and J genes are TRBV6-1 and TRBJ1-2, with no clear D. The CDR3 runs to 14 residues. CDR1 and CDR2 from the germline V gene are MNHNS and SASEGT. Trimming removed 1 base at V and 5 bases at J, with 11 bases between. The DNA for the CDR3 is TGTGCCAGCAGTGAAGAGTACAGCCTGTATGGCTACACCTTC. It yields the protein CASSEEYSLYGYTF.

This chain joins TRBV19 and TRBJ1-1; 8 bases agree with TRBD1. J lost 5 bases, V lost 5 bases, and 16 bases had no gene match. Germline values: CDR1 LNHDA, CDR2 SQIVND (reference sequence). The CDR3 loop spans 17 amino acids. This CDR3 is CASSPFLGQVERTEAFF. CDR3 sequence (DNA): TGTGCCAGTAGTCCGTTTCTGGGACAGGTAGAGAGGACTGAAGCTTTCTTT.

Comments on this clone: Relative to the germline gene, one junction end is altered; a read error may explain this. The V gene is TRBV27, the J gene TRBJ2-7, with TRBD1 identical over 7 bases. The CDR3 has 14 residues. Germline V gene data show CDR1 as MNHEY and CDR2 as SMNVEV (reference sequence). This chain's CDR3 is CASSLWTGNYEQYF. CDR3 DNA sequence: TGTGCCAGCAGCTTATGGACAGGAAACTACGAGCAGTACTTC.

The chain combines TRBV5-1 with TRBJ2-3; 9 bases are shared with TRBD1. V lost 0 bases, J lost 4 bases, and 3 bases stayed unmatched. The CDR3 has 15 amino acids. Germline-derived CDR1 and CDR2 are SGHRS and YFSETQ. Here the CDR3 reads CASSLDRGRADTQYF. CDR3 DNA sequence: TGCGCCAGCAGCTTGGACAGGGGGCGGGCAGATACGCAGTATTTT.

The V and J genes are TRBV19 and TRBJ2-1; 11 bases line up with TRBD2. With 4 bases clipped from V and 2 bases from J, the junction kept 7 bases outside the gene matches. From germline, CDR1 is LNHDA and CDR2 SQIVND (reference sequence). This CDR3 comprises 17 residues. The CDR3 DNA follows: TGTGCCAGTAGTACCAGGACGACTAGCGGGGCCTACAATGAGCAGTTCTTC. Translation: CASSTRTTSGAYNEQFF. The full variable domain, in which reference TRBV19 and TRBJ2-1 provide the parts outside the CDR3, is DGGITQSPKYLFRKEGQNVTLSCEQNLNHDAMYWYRQDPGQGLRLIYYSQIVNDFQKGDIAEGYSVSREKKESFPLTVTSAQKNPTAFYLCASSTRTTSGAYNEQFFGPGTRLTVL.

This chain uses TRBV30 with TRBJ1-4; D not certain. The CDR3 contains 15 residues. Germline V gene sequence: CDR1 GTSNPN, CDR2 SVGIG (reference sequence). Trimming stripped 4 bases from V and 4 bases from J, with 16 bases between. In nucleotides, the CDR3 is TGTGCCTGGACTGGCCTTGGAGGATTTAATGAAAAACTGTTTTTT. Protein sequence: CAWTGLGGFNEKLFF.

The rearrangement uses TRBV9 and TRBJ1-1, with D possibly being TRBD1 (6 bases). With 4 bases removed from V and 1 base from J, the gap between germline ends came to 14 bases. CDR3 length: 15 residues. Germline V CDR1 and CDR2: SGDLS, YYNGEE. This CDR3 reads CASSYGQSGNTEAFF. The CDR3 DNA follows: TGTGCCAGCAGCTACGGACAGTCCGGGAACACTGAAGCTTTCTTT. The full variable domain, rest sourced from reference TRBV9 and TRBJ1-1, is DSGVTQTPKHLITATGQRVTLRCSPRSGDLSVYWYQQSLDQGLQFLIQYYNGEERAKGNILERFSAQQFPDLHSELNLSSLELGDSALYFCASSYGQSGNTEAFFGQGTRLTVV.

The chain's CDR3 is CASSPERAPIYGYTF. DNA for the CDR3: TGTGCCAGCAGCCCGGAGCGGGCCCCAATCTATGGCTACACCTTC. The rearrangement uses TRBV5-6 and TRBJ1-2; D is unresolved. Germline values: CDR1 SGHDT, CDR2 YYEEEE. The germline V and J ends were trimmed by 4 bases and 4 bases, with 17 bases remaining between them. This CDR3 spans 15 amino acids.

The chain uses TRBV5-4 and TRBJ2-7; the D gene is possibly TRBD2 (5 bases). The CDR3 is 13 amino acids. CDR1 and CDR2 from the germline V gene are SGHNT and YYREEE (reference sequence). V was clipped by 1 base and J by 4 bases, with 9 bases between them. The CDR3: CASSLIEGYEQYF. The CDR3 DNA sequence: TGTGCCAGCAGCTTGATAGAGGGATACGAGCAGTACTTC.

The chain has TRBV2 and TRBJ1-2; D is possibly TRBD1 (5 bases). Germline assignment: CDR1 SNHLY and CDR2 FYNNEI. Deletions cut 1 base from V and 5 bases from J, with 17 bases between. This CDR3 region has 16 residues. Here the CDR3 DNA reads TGTGCCAGCAGTGAAGGCGGGACGAGGTCGCGTTATGGCTACACCTTC. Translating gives CASSEGGTRSRYGYTF.

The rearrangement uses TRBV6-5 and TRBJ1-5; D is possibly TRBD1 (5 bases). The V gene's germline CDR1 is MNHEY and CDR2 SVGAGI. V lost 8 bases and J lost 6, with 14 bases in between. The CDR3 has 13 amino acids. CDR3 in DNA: TGTGCCAGCCAAGCAGGGTCCGGTCAGCCCCAGCATTTT. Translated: CASQAGSGQPQHF.

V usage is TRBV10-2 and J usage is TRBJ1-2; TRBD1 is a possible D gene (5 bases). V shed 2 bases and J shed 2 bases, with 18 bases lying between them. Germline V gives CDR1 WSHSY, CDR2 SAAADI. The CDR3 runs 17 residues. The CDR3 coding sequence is TGCGCCAGCAGTGAGGGGTTGGCAGGGAGGTCAAACTATGGCTACACCTTC. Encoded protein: CASSEGLAGRSNYGYTF.

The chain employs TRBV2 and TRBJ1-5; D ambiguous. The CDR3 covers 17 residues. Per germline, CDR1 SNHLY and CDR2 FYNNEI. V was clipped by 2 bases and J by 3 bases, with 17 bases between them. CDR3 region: CASSESSGPILNQPQHF. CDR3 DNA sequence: TGTGCCAGCAGTGAAAGTAGCGGACCGATACTCAATCAGCCCCAGCATTTT.

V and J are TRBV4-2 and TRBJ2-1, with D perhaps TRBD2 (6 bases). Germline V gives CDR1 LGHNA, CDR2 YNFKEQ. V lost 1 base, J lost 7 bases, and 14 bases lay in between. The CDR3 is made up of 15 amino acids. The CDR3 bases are TGTGCCAGCAGCCAAGTGGCGGGGATAGCAAATGAGCAGTTCTTC. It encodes CASSQVAGIANEQFF.

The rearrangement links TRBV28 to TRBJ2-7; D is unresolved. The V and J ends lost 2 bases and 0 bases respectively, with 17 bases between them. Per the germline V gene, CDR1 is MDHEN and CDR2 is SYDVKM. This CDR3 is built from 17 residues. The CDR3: CASSLTGRKSLSYEQYF. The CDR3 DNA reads TGTGCCAGCAGTTTAACTGGTAGAAAGAGCCTCTCCTACGAGCAGTACTTC.

This chain's CDR3 is CAWSYGSRGNEQFF. The CDR3 coding sequence is TGTGCCTGGAGTTATGGGTCGCGGGGGAATGAGCAGTTCTTC. The chain has TRBV30 and TRBJ2-1, with 7 bases matching TRBD2. The CDR3 extends over 14 amino acids. J was trimmed by 7 bases and V by 2 bases; bases with no gene match: 8. Germline lookup yields CDR1 GTSNPN and CDR2 SVGIG (reference sequence).

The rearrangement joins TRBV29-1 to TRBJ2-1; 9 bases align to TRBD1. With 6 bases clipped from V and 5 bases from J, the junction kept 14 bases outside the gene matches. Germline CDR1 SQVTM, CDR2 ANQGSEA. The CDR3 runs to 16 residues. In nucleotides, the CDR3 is TGCAGCGTCCAGTTCAGAGGACAGGGGAGGAACAATGAGCAGTTCTTC. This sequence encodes CSVQFRGQGRNNEQFF.

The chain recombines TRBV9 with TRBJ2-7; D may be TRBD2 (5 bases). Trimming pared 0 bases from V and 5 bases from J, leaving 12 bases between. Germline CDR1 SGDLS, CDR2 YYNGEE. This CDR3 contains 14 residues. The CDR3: CASSVGSEGHEQYF. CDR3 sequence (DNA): TGTGCCAGCAGCGTAGGATCCGAGGGCCACGAGCAGTACTTC.

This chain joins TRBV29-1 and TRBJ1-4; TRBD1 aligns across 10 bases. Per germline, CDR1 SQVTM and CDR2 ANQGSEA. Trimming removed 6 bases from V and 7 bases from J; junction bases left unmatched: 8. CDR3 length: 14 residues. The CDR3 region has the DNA TGCAGCGTCGCGCGCCGGGACAGGGGTGAAAAACTGTTTTTT. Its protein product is CSVARRDRGEKLFF.

The CDR3 is CASNSQIYNSPLHF. As DNA, the CDR3 is TGTGCCAGCAACTCGCAAATCTATAATTCACCCCTCCACTTT. The chain joins TRBV14 to TRBJ1-6, with unresolved D. CDR3 length: 14 residues. Trimming removed 7 bases from V and 3 bases from J, with 10 bases in between. In germline, CDR1 is SGHDN, CDR2 FVKESK.

The CDR3, as DNA: TGCGCCAGCAGCTTGTCGCCTAGCGGGGGGGCGAATGAGCAGTTCTTC. It specifies CASSLSPSGGANEQFF. This chain links TRBV5-1 with TRBJ2-1; TRBD2 matches at 12 bases. The CDR3 extends over 16 amino acids. Per the germline V gene, CDR1 is SGHRS and CDR2 is YFSETQ. The junction had 6 bases not matched to a gene; V was cut back by 1 base and J by 7 bases.

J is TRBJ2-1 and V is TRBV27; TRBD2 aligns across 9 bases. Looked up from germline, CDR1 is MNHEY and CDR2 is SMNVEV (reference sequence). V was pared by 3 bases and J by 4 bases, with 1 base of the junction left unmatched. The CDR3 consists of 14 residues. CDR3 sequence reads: CASSFSGGYNEQFF. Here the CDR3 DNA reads TGTGCCAGCAGTTTTAGCGGGGGATACAATGAGCAGTTCTTC.